The 31 T cell receptor beta chains below all came from one sample that was sequenced in a study of CD8 T cells in acute hepatitis C reinfection. TCRdb keeps only in-frame clones here, not all; method: immunoSEQ multiplex PCR. The data show more than 35,000 clones, 80% to 90% seen once. Stated time point: naive CD8 control sorted from an acute-time-point sample. Sequenced material: naive CD8+ T cells from PBMCs. The receptors shown here come from a man younger than 40 with chronic hepatitis C.

The chain has TRBV5-4 and TRBJ2-7, with a possible D match to TRBD2 (5 bases). CDR3 length: 12 amino acids. V was shortened by 4 bases and J by 5 bases, with 10 bases between the two germline ends. Germline V gene data show CDR1 as SGHNT and CDR2 as YYREEE (reference sequence). This chain's CDR3 is CASSLGLDEQYF. The CDR3 nucleotides read TGTGCCAGCAGCCTCGGACTGGACGAGCAGTACTTC.

This sequence joins TRBV6-5 and TRBJ1-2, with TRBD1 identical over 9 bases. This CDR3 region has 15 residues. Germline loops: CDR1 MNHEY, CDR2 SVGAGI. Trimming removed 0 bases from V and 8 bases from J; junction bases left unmatched: 7. The CDR3 coding sequence is TGTGCCAGCAGTTACTCCAAGGCAGGGACAGGGGGCTACACCTTC. It is translated as CASSYSKAGTGGYTF.

This clone has only a few counts. This chain links TRBV7-9 with TRBJ1-1; no clear D gene. The CDR3 length is 17 residues. Trimming stripped 6 bases from V and 1 base from J, with 21 bases between. Germline CDR1 and CDR2: SEHNR and FQNEAQ (reference sequence). The CDR3, as DNA: TGTGCCAGCAGTCACCGACCGGTCCTACAAGCGAACACTGAAGCTTTCTTT. Encoded protein: CASSHRPVLQANTEAFF.

V usage is TRBV6-6 and J usage is TRBJ1-6; D is undetermined. Germline CDR1 is MNHNY and CDR2 is SVGAGI (reference sequence). V was pared by 4 bases and J by 11 bases, with 6 bases between. CDR3 size: 11 residues. The CDR3 DNA follows: TGTGCCAGCAGTTCTGAGGCACCCCTCCACTTT. This encodes CASSSEAPLHF.

The rearrangement uses TRBV7-9 and TRBJ2-3, with no clear D. Deletions cut 6 bases from V and 6 bases from J, with 4 bases between. Looked up from germline, CDR1 is SEHNR and CDR2 is FQNEAQ (reference sequence). CDR3 length: 10 amino acids. CDR3 residues: CASRGDTQYF. CDR3 coding DNA: TGTGCCAGCAGAGGGGATACGCAGTATTTT.

The gene calls are TRBV2 and TRBJ2-5; D may be TRBD1 (8 bases). The V gene lost 6 bases and the J gene lost 7 bases, with 15 bases spanning the gap. Germline loops: CDR1 SNHLY, CDR2 FYNNEI. CDR3 length equals 13 residues. The CDR3 sequence: CASRDREGWTQYF. The DNA of the CDR3 is TGTGCCAGCAGGGACAGGGAGGGGTGGACCCAGTACTTC.

This rearrangement joins TRBV10-2 to TRBJ2-7; 10 bases match TRBD1. This CDR3 spans 13 amino acids. V shed 3 bases and J 11 bases; nucleotides not matched to a gene: 7. Germline CDR1 is WSHSY and CDR2 is SAAADI. CDR3 bases: TGCGCCAGCAGTGATACCGGGACAGGGGAAAAGTACTTC. The encoded protein is CASSDTGTGEKYF.

The chain uses TRBV19 and TRBJ1-5; the D is unclear. CDR3 length: 13 amino acids. The germline V gene has CDR1 LNHDA and CDR2 SQIVND (reference sequence). The V and J ends lost 6 bases and 0 bases respectively, with 6 bases between them. The CDR3 coding sequence is TGTGCCAGTAGCACTAATAGCAATCAGCCCCAGCATTTT. This translates into CASSTNSNQPQHF.

The chain couples TRBV7-9 to TRBJ2-7; weak D call: TRBD1 (5 bases). V was cut by 2 bases and J by 3 bases, with 8 bases left in between. This CDR3 region has 13 residues. Germline V gives CDR1 SEHNR, CDR2 FQNEAQ (reference sequence). Here the CDR3 reads CASSLPQGYEQYF. The CDR3 DNA follows: TGTGCCAGCAGCTTACCCCAGGGCTACGAGCAGTACTTC.

The CDR3 bases are TGTGCCAGCTCCCCTGGAAACTATGGCTACACCTTC. Translated, it gives CASSPGNYGYTF. This chain links TRBV27 with TRBJ1-2; D not resolved. The CDR3 totals 12 residues. V lost 8 bases and J lost 2, with 9 bases in between. Germline CDR1 is MNHEY and CDR2 is SMNVEV (reference sequence).

J is TRBJ1-1 and V is TRBV19; 7 bases line up with TRBD1. The CDR3 loop spans 14 amino acids. Germline CDR1 is LNHDA and CDR2 is SQIVND (reference sequence). V dropped 3 bases and J dropped 4; count of bases not matched to a gene: 5. CDR3 DNA: TGTGCCAGTAGTATGGAGGGGGCGATCACTGAAGCTTTCTTT. This codes for CASSMEGAITEAFF.

In DNA, the CDR3 is TGCGCCAGCAGCCAAGTCGTTCTCGCAAGCTACGAGCAGTACTTC. Protein product: CASSQVVLASYEQYF. The J gene is TRBJ2-7, the V gene TRBV4-1; D uncertain. V was pared by 1 base and J by 3 bases, with 13 bases between. The germline V gene encodes CDR1 MGHRA and CDR2 YSYEKL. CDR3 length equals 15 residues.

The rearrangement links TRBV7-9 to TRBJ2-7; D is undetermined. The CDR3 consists of 13 residues. Trimming stripped 4 bases from V and 5 bases from J, with 12 bases between. Germline CDR1 is SEHNR and CDR2 is FQNEAQ (reference sequence). The CDR3, as DNA: TGTGCCAGCAGCTCAGCCCCACACCACGAGCAGTACTTC. Its protein is CASSSAPHHEQYF.

The genes are TRBV6-5 and TRBJ2-7, with D tentatively TRBD2 (7 bases). The V gene's germline CDR1 is MNHEY and CDR2 SVGAGI. V lost 4 bases, J lost 3 bases, and 16 bases lay in between. The CDR3 length is 15 residues. The CDR3 protein is CASSLGGPRFYEQYF. CDR3 DNA: TGTGCCAGCAGTTTGGGGGGGCCGAGGTTCTACGAGCAGTACTTC.

The chain couples TRBV18 to TRBJ2-1; TRBD2 matches 15 bases. In germline, CDR1 is KGHSH, CDR2 LQKENI. There are 20 residues in the CDR3. The trim removed 6 bases at V and 0 bases at J, leaving 12 bases unmatched. The CDR3 DNA is TGTGCCAGCTCTCGAAGGACTAGCGGGAGGGCGAAAAGCTCCTACAATGAGCAGTTCTTC. It yields the protein CASSRRTSGRAKSSYNEQFF.

The chain couples TRBV5-1 to TRBJ2-3; D unclear. The V and J ends lost 0 bases and 0 bases respectively, with 5 bases between them. The germline V gene has CDR1 SGHRS and CDR2 YFSETQ. The CDR3 consists of 14 residues. CDR3 in DNA: TGCGCCAGCAGCTTGGAACCGAGCACAGATACGCAGTATTTT. As protein: CASSLEPSTDTQYF.

This chain joins TRBV5-6 and TRBJ2-2, with 10 bases aligning to TRBD1. Trimming took 7 bases from V and 6 from J; bases not matched to a gene: 9. CDR3 length: 15 residues. The germline V gene has CDR1 SGHDT and CDR2 YYEEEE. CDR3 in DNA: TGTGCCAGCTCCGACGGGACAGGGGTTTCCGGGGAGCTGTTTTTT. Amino acids: CASSDGTGVSGELFF.

The table lists this clone with a count of one. This chain connects TRBV12-2 to TRBJ2-2; TRBD1, the D gene given by the table, was not confirmed from the DNA. TRBV12-2 is deemed a pseudogene. This CDR3 has 16 residues. For the CDR3, the DNA is TGTGCAAGTCGCACGTGGGACAGGCCCGTCACCGGGGAGCTGTTTTTT. This codes for CASRTWDRPVTGELFF.

The chain employs TRBV7-9 and TRBJ1-1, with 8 bases identical to TRBD1. Unmatched junction bases numbered 4, after V lost 4 bases and J lost 3 bases. This CDR3 has 14 residues. Germline assignment: CDR1 SEHNR and CDR2 FQNEAQ (reference sequence). The CDR3 DNA follows: TGTGCCAGCAGCTCCGGACAGGGCGACACTGAAGCTTTCTTT. Protein: CASSSGQGDTEAFF.

The chain is built from TRBV11-2 and TRBJ2-5, with 9 bases that match TRBD2. CDR3 length: 16 residues. From germline, CDR1 is SGHAT and CDR2 FQNNGV. Trimming removed 5 bases from V and 3 bases from J; junction bases left unmatched: 10. The CDR3: CASSPIAGAEKETQYF. The CDR3, as DNA: TGTGCCAGCAGCCCCATAGCGGGGGCTGAGAAAGAGACCCAGTACTTC. Full variable domain (missing parts from reference TRBV11-2 and TRBJ2-5): EAGVAQSPRYKIIEKRQSVAFWCNPISGHATLYWYQQILGQGPKLLIQFQNNGVVDDSQLPKDRFSAERLKGVDSTLKIQPAKLEDSAVYLCASSPIAGAEKETQYFGPGTRLLVL.

The V call is TRBV7-3, the J call TRBJ2-3; the match to TRBD2 covers 9 bases. Germline V gives CDR1 SGHTA, CDR2 FQGTGA. The CDR3 is 20 amino acids. Losses at the gene ends were 1 base for V and 2 bases for J; bases not matched to a gene: 16. Here the CDR3 DNA reads TGTGCCAGCAGCTTAAGAGGATCGACCCGACTAGCGGATCTCACAGATACGCAGTATTTT. This codes for CASSLRGSTRLADLTDTQYF. The full variable domain, completed using reference TRBV7-3 and TRBJ2-3, is GAGVSQTPSNKVTEKGKYVELRCDPISGHTALYWYRQSLGQGPEFLIYFQGTGAADDSGLPNDRFFAVRPEGSVSTLKIQRTERGDSAVYLCASSLRGSTRLADLTDTQYFGPGTRLTVL.

The rearrangement uses TRBV27 and TRBJ1-1; 8 bases match TRBD1. Germline CDR1 MNHEY, CDR2 SMNVEV (reference sequence). The CDR3 contains 14 residues. J lost 5 bases, V lost 11 bases, and 13 bases had no gene match. CDR3 region: CAASQGALGTEAFF. In DNA, the CDR3 is TGTGCCGCCTCGCAGGGGGCTCTCGGGACTGAAGCTTTCTTT.

This sequence joins TRBV27 and TRBJ2-7; D is ambiguous. Looked up from germline, CDR1 is MNHEY and CDR2 is SMNVEV (reference sequence). V lost 8 bases and J 0 bases, leaving 17 bases between the germline ends. CDR3 length: 15 amino acids. CDR3 region: CASLALSLSSYEQYF. The CDR3 bases are TGTGCCAGCCTTGCGTTATCCCTGAGCTCCTACGAGCAGTACTTC.

The genes are TRBV7-8 and TRBJ2-7, with D maybe TRBD1 (6 bases). There are 15 residues in the CDR3. Germline CDR1 SGHVS, CDR2 FQNEAQ. Trimming removed 5 bases at V and 0 bases at J, with 14 bases between. Written as DNA, the CDR3 is TGTGCCAGCAGCCCCCCGAGGGGGAGCTCCTACGAGCAGTACTTC. This encodes CASSPPRGSSYEQYF.

V is TRBV5-1 and J is TRBJ1-5, with 8 positions matching TRBD1. The J segment lost 6 bases and the V segment lost 3 bases, leaving 14 bases of the junction unmatched. Per germline, CDR1 SGHRS and CDR2 YFSETQ. The CDR3 is 17 amino acids. CDR3 sequence reads: CASSWRRGRGLGQPQHF. DNA of the CDR3: TGCGCCAGCAGCTGGAGGCGGGGCAGGGGGCTGGGTCAGCCCCAGCATTTT.

V usage is TRBV30 and J usage is TRBJ1-2; D remains unclear. Germline V gives CDR1 GTSNPN, CDR2 SVGIG (reference sequence). Trimming took off 0 bases at V and 8 bases at J, with 10 bases between the two ends. The CDR3 is 12 residues long. The CDR3 sequence is CAWSVSGEGYTF. DNA of the CDR3: TGTGCCTGGAGTGTAAGCGGGGAGGGCTACACCTTC. The full variable domain, rest sourced from reference TRBV30 and TRBJ1-2, is SQTIHQWPATLVQPVGSPLSLECTVEGTSNPNLYWYRQAAGRGLQLLFYSVGIGQISSEVPQNLSASRPQDRQFILSSKKLLLSDSGFYLCAWSVSGEGYTFGSGTRLTVV.

This chain connects TRBV29-1 to TRBJ2-3; 7 bases agree with TRBD1. V was clipped by 6 bases and J by 2 bases; unmatched bases: 8. The CDR3 sequence is 14 residues long. Germline V lookup: CDR1 SQVTM, CDR2 ANQGSEA. The CDR3 DNA is TGCAGCGTGGATCCGGGACAGCACACAGATACGCAGTATTTT. This encodes CSVDPGQHTDTQYF.

The CDR3 protein is CASSEAFSNNEQFF. CDR3 in DNA: TGTGCCAGCAGTGAAGCGTTCAGCAACAATGAGCAGTTCTTC. V and J are TRBV2 and TRBJ2-1; D gene uncertain. CDR3 length: 14 amino acids. V shed 0 bases and J shed 5 bases, with 8 bases lying between them. The germline gives CDR1 SNHLY, CDR2 FYNNEI.

The V call is TRBV2, the J call TRBJ2-3, with TRBD1 as a possible D gene (5 bases). The CDR3 is made up of 15 amino acids. The germline V and J ends were trimmed by 3 bases and 3 bases, with 13 bases remaining between them. CDR1 and CDR2 (germline): SNHLY, FYNNEI. CDR3 DNA sequence: TGTGCCAGCAGTGAGCAGGGAATGCTTACAGATACGCAGTATTTT. Residues: CASSEQGMLTDTQYF.

The genes are TRBV9 and TRBJ2-7; no definite D call. This CDR3 has 14 amino acids. V was trimmed by 3 bases and J by 3 bases, leaving 13 bases between them. Germline CDR1 is SGDLS and CDR2 is YYNGEE. CDR3 protein: CASSEAASNYEQYF. The CDR3 nucleotides are TGTGCCAGCAGCGAGGCGGCGTCGAACTACGAGCAGTACTTC. Complete variable domain (other parts from reference TRBV9 and TRBJ2-7): DSGVTQTPKHLITATGQRVTLRCSPRSGDLSVYWYQQSLDQGLQFLIQYYNGEERAKGNILERFSAQQFPDLHSELNLSSLELGDSALYFCASSEAASNYEQYFGPGTRLTVT.

The rearrangement links TRBV6-4 to TRBJ2-3; weak D call: TRBD1 (7 bases). The germline V and J ends were trimmed by 7 bases and 4 bases, with 21 bases remaining between them. This CDR3 has 16 amino acids. Looked up from germline, CDR1 is MRHNA and CDR2 is SNTAGT. CDR3 nucleotides: TGTGCCAGCAAGAGCATGCCGGGGGACAGATCAGATACGCAGTATTTT. Residues: CASKSMPGDRSDTQYF.